This T cell receptor (beta chain) was obtained from a study of blood T cell repertoires in COVID-19. Across the whole study: From the United States, Italy and Spain came samples of acute and convalescent COVID-19. PBMCs, B-cell-depleted T cells, or T cells were the source of the cDNA or gDNA that made up the material.

Authors' analysis steps: Estimates of nucleated cell counts were drawn from the amplification of reference gene primers. Sequencing was performed with immunoSEQ multiplex PCR; in TCRdb, only in-frame clones are kept and a portion is missing. V and J calls and clone size are those listed in that table; D and trimming were worked out from the DNA. The sample lists some 250,000 clones; 70% to 90% were seen once. The CDR3 is 14 residues long. V was trimmed by 2 bases and J by 7 bases, leaving 12 bases between them. CDR1 and CDR2 from the germline V gene are LGHDT and YNNKEL (reference sequence). Sequencing used peripheral blood. The TCR sequence derives from a man aged 25 to 40 with active or convalescent COVID-19. The rearrangement joins TRBV3-1 (or the pseudogene TRBV3-2) to TRBJ1-5; D is uncertain. The CDR3 here is CASSQRGIGQPQHF. The CDR3, as DNA: TGTGCCAGCAGCCAACGAGGGATCGGACAGCCCCAGCATTTT.